The sequence of this T cell receptor beta chain was determined in a study of T cell responses to AZD1222 COVID-19 vaccine. Study-wide findings and caveats: Every sample of the repertoires postdated the peak T cell response.

About this clone: Its antigen is unknown.

The repertoire was sequenced with immunoSEQ multiplex PCR; TCRdb's copy has only in-frame clones and lacks some. The profile covers 120,000 or so clones, with about 90% appearing a single time and 3.5% to 5% taken by the ten largest. Sequencing used peripheral blood, obtained on day 0 of AZD1222 vaccination. This TCR derives from an adult in good health.

The CDR3 here is CASSQGQVRNTEAFF. DNA of the CDR3: TGCGCCAGCAGCCAGGGACAGGTGAGGAACACTGAAGCTTTCTTT. The chain has TRBV5-1 and TRBJ1-1; 8 bases are shared with TRBD1. The V segment lost 4 bases and the J segment 1 base; nucleotides outside the gene matches: 6. The CDR3 loop spans 15 amino acids. CDR1 is SGHRS and CDR2 is YFSETQ in the germline V gene.